Each of the 18 T cell receptor beta chains below was sequenced from the same sample in a study of tumor-infiltrating lymphocytes in localized non-small cell lung cancer. The table came from immunoSEQ multiplex PCR; TCRdb's copy has only in-frame clones and leaves some out. In the table there are about 14,000 clones, roughly four fifths of which are singletons. The sequencing input was lung tumor tissue. The receptor source for this set is a human donor with non-small cell lung cancer.

This clone was found once. This rearrangement joins TRBV9 to TRBJ1-3; D possibly corresponds to TRBD1 (6 bases). The CDR3 is 15 residues long. The V end was cut by 4 bases, the J end by 4 bases, with 15 bases between. CDR1 is SGDLS and CDR2 is YYNGEE in the germline V gene. The CDR3 bases are TGTGCCAGCAGCCCGTCCCCGGGGGCAGGAAACACCATATATTTT. Its translation: CASSPSPGAGNTIYF.

The V call is TRBV27, the J call TRBJ1-5, with TRBD1 identical over 9 bases. The junction had 5 bases not matched to a gene; V was cut back by 6 bases and J by 2 bases. The germline gives CDR1 MNHEY, CDR2 SMNVEV (reference sequence). The CDR3 sequence is 15 residues long. Here the CDR3 reads CASRQGARGNQPQHF. CDR3 bases: TGTGCCAGCAGACAGGGGGCGAGGGGCAATCAGCCCCAGCATTTT.

The V gene is TRBV30, the J gene TRBJ1-2, with D perhaps TRBD1 (5 bases). V was clipped by 3 bases and J by 4 bases, with 24 bases between them. This CDR3 comprises 17 residues. CDR1 is GTSNPN and CDR2 is SVGIG in the germline V gene (reference sequence). CDR3 nucleotides: TGTGCCTGGAGGGAGACAGAAACCCCACCCGGAATCTATGGCTACACCTTC. Its translation: CAWRETETPPGIYGYTF.

This chain uses TRBV19 with TRBJ2-2; 9 positions agree with TRBD1. The CDR3 loop spans 17 amino acids. V dropped 5 bases and J dropped 6; count of bases not matched to a gene: 13. Looked up from germline, CDR1 is LNHDA and CDR2 is SQIVND (reference sequence). CDR3 bases: TGTGCCAGTAGTCTCTCCGTGGGACAGGGAAGGGCCGGGGAGCTGTTTTTT. Translation: CASSLSVGQGRAGELFF.

CDR3 sequence: CASSLTGTGNEQFF. The CDR3 DNA sequence: TGTGCCAGCAGCTTGACCGGGACGGGGAATGAGCAGTTCTTC. The chain uses TRBV5-6 and TRBJ2-1; the D gene could be TRBD1 or TRBD2 (5 bases each). Trimming left V 1 base short and J 7 bases short, with 12 bases between. This CDR3 is built from 14 residues. Germline lookup yields CDR1 SGHDT and CDR2 YYEEEE.

This clone came up a few times. The chain links TRBV7-2 to TRBJ2-2; perhaps TRBD1 as D (6 bases). Trimming stripped 11 bases from V and 4 bases from J, with 17 bases between. The CDR3 is made up of 14 amino acids. The germline CDR1 and CDR2 sequences are SGHTA and FQGNSA. The CDR3 loop is CALGAGPSTGELFF. The CDR3 bases are TGTGCCCTGGGGGCCGGCCCGAGCACCGGGGAGCTGTTTTTT.

The sample holds a few counts of this clone. The V gene is TRBV11-3, the J gene TRBJ2-3; D gene unclear. Germline V gene data show CDR1 as SGHNT and CDR2 as YENEEA. This CDR3 is built from 13 residues. Trimming removed 5 bases from V and 1 base from J, with 7 bases in between. DNA of the CDR3: TGTGCCAGCAGCGGTCGGGGCACAGATACGCAGTATTTT. Translated: CASSGRGTDTQYF.

This clone was counted a few times. CDR3 DNA sequence: TGTGCCAGCAGCGTCTCGGGGGCTGGGGCCAACGTCCTGACTTTC. Translation: CASSVSGAGANVLTF. This rearrangement joins TRBV9 to TRBJ2-6; possibly TRBD2 for D (6 bases). Germline CDR1 is SGDLS and CDR2 is YYNGEE. Deletions cut 2 bases from V and 2 bases from J, with 8 bases between. This CDR3 spans 15 amino acids.

The chain uses TRBV4-3 and TRBJ2-1, with D maybe TRBD2 (6 bases). The V gene's germline CDR1 is LGHNA and CDR2 YSLEER. The CDR3 is 17 amino acids. V was shortened by 0 bases and J by 2 bases, with 14 bases between the two germline ends. CDR3 sequence (DNA): TGCGCCAGCAGCCAAGATTGGAACGGGGGTACCTACAATGAGCAGTTCTTC. This translates into CASSQDWNGGTYNEQFF.

A single count supports this clone. The V call is TRBV5-6, the J call TRBJ2-7; a possible D gene is TRBD2 (5 bases). Trimming shortened V by 4 bases and J by 0 bases, and 14 bases separated the two germline ends. This CDR3 has 15 residues. Germline CDR1 is SGHDT and CDR2 is YYEEEE. The CDR3 DNA reads as TGTGCCAGCAGCCGAGGGTGGGGTAGCTCCTACGAGCAGTACTTC. Its protein product is CASSRGWGSSYEQYF.

This clone was observed once. V is TRBV5-1 and J is TRBJ1-1; D call uncertain. Germline V gene data show CDR1 as SGHRS and CDR2 as YFSETQ. The CDR3 contains 13 residues. Trimming cost V 0 bases and J 3 bases, with 6 bases left between them. CDR3 in DNA: TGCGCCAGCAGCTTGGTGGTAGACACTGAAGCTTTCTTT. Amino acid sequence: CASSLVVDTEAFF.

This clone was counted between two and nine times. The chain couples TRBV6-6 to TRBJ1-1; D might be TRBD1 (5 bases). V was cut by 0 bases and J by 6 bases, with 11 bases left in between. The CDR3 sequence is 14 residues long. Germline CDR1 reads MNHNY; CDR2 reads SVGAGI (reference sequence). This CDR3 reads CASSYSEGFSEAFF. The DNA of the CDR3 is TGTGCCAGCAGTTACTCGGAGGGGTTTTCTGAAGCTTTCTTT.

J is TRBJ1-3 and V is TRBV19, with D possibly being TRBD1 (6 bases). Per the germline V gene, CDR1 is LNHDA and CDR2 is SQIVND (reference sequence). V gave up 7 bases and J gave up 4 bases, with 17 bases separating them. CDR3 length: 15 amino acids. CDR3 sequence: CASNPRTASGNTIYF. The CDR3 nucleotides are TGTGCCAGTAACCCGCGGACAGCTTCCGGAAACACCATATATTTT.

Judged by abundance, this clone is medium-sized. V and J are TRBV7-9 and TRBJ2-7; tentatively, D is TRBD1 or TRBD2 (5 bases each). This CDR3 region has 13 residues. V shed 5 bases and J shed 1 base, with 9 bases lying between them. Per germline, CDR1 SEHNR and CDR2 FQNEAQ (reference sequence). The CDR3 loop reads CASSPGTSYEQYF. The CDR3 bases are TGTGCCAGCAGCCCCGGGACGTCCTACGAGCAGTACTTC.

The CDR3 coding sequence is TGTGCCAGCTCACCGACAGGGAGGAACACTGAAGCTTTCTTT. This sequence encodes CASSPTGRNTEAFF. This chain connects TRBV18 to TRBJ1-1; TRBD1 aligns across 7 bases. The V gene end was trimmed by 3 bases and the J gene end by 1 base; junction bases not matched to a gene: 2. This CDR3 is built from 14 residues. Germline CDR1 KGHSH, CDR2 LQKENI.

This clone was picked up one time. The chain uses TRBV5-1 and TRBJ1-2; 7 bases agree with TRBD1. V shed 0 bases, J shed 4 bases, and the junction held 6 bases outside the gene matches. The CDR3 sequence is 15 residues long. Germline V CDR1 and CDR2: SGHRS, YFSETQ. CDR3 residues: CASSLGGRGSYGYTF. CDR3 in DNA: TGCGCCAGCAGCTTGGGTGGCAGGGGGAGCTATGGCTACACCTTC.

This clone was counted a few times. The chain uses TRBV5-4 and TRBJ2-1, with D maybe TRBD1 (6 bases). This CDR3 contains 13 residues. The germline V gene has CDR1 SGHNT and CDR2 YYREEE (reference sequence). The V and J ends lost 3 bases and 7 bases respectively, with 11 bases between them. The CDR3 region has the DNA TGTGCCAGCAGCTACGGACAGCCGAATGAGCAGTTCTTC. Translated, it gives CASSYGQPNEQFF.

There are a few counts of this clone. This rearrangement joins TRBV6-1 to TRBJ2-1, with D tentatively TRBD2 (6 bases). V lost 8 bases to trimming and J lost 1 base, with 12 bases between them. The CDR3 has 14 amino acids. Germline assignment: CDR1 MNHNS and CDR2 SASEGT. The CDR3 DNA sequence: TGTGCCAGCCTAATGACTAGGTCCTACAATGAGCAGTTCTTC. The encoded protein is CASLMTRSYNEQFF.